This T cell receptor (beta chain) was identified during a study of blood T cell repertoires in COVID-19. Background on the study: In each case, the material was cDNA or gDNA derived from T cells, B-cell-depleted T cells, or PBMCs.

Looked up from germline, CDR1 is SGHRS and CDR2 is YFSETQ. This CDR3 spans 15 amino acids. Deletions cut 4 bases from V and 3 bases from J, with 15 bases between. Original handling: Amplification with reference gene primers provided the estimates of nucleated cell counts. Profiling relied on immunoSEQ multiplex PCR, and the TCRdb table lists in-frame clones only, not all of them. V and J calls and clone size come straight from that table; D and trimming were deduced from the DNA. Seen here are some 150,000 clones, roughly 79% observed once, and the top ten hold 8% to 9%. The sample was peripheral blood. The sequence came from a human donor with acute or convalescent COVID-19. The donor label of this sample is uncertain. J is TRBJ2-3 and V is TRBV5-1, with D possibly matching TRBD2 (6 bases). CDR3 protein: CASSPWGDDTDTQYF. The CDR3 nucleotides read TGCGCCAGCAGCCCGTGGGGGGACGATACAGATACGCAGTATTTT.